The 32 T cell receptor beta chains reported below all come from one sample, sequenced in a study of identifying expanded T cells in peripheral blood. Clones were read by immunoSEQ multiplex PCR, and TCRdb kept only the in-frame ones, dropping some. Seen here are approximately 100,000 clones, roughly 89% observed once, and the top ten hold 17%. The sample comprised blood. Receptor source: a person aged 18 to 75 in good health.

The chain joins TRBV7-2 to TRBJ2-5; 11 nucleotides line up with TRBD1. CDR1 and CDR2 (germline): SGHTA, FQGNSA. The V gene end was trimmed by 5 bases and the J gene end by 5 bases; junction bases not matched to a gene: 7. The CDR3 totals 15 residues. The DNA of the CDR3 is TGTGCCAGCAGCGGCATTGGGACAGGGGGGGAGACCCAGTACTTC. It yields the protein CASSGIGTGGETQYF. The variable domain in full, with the rest retrieved from reference TRBV7-2 and TRBJ2-5, is GAGVSQSPSNKVTEKGKDVELRCDPISGHTALYWYRQSLGQGLEFLIYFQGNSAPDKSGLPSDRFSAERTGGSVSTLTIQRTQQEDSAVYLCASSGIGTGGETQYFGPGTRLLVL.

This sequence joins TRBV28 and TRBJ2-1; D unresolved. Germline CDR1 reads MDHEN; CDR2 reads SYDVKM. V was cut by 4 bases and J by 5 bases, with 15 bases left in between. The CDR3 extends over 15 amino acids. The CDR3 DNA reads TGTGCCAGCAGTTCGTTCAGGTTCTCGGACAATGAGCAGTTCTTC. Translation: CASSSFRFSDNEQFF.

The chain links TRBV4-1 to TRBJ2-3; D is possibly TRBD1 (5 bases). Germline V gene data show CDR1 as MGHRA and CDR2 as YSYEKL. The length of the CDR3 is 18 residues. V lost 0 bases, J lost 2 bases, and 18 bases lay in between. In nucleotides, the CDR3 is TGCGCCAGCAGCCAAGATTTATTGGCAGGGCCCAACACAGATACGCAGTATTTT. Protein sequence: CASSQDLLAGPNTDTQYF.

The V and J genes are TRBV29-1 and TRBJ2-7; no firm D call. The germline V gene has CDR1 SQVTM and CDR2 ANQGSEA. The CDR3 sequence is 13 residues long. Trimming cost V 4 bases and J 0 bases, with 10 bases left between them. The CDR3 coding sequence is TGCAGCGTTGGTGTCAGACTCTCCTACGAGCAGTACTTC. Encoded protein: CSVGVRLSYEQYF.

The chain's CDR3 is CASRRRDRAEYGYTF. For the CDR3, the DNA is TGTGCCAGCAGGCGTAGGGACAGGGCCGAATATGGCTACACCTTC. The chain couples TRBV6-5 to TRBJ1-2, with 9 bases aligning to TRBD1. The junction had 10 bases not matched to a gene; V was cut back by 6 bases and J by 5 bases. From germline, CDR1 is MNHEY and CDR2 SVGAGI. The CDR3 is 15 amino acids.

A single count supports this clone. The rearrangement uses TRBV11-3 and TRBJ2-7, with D unclear. Trimming left V 2 bases short and J 2 bases short, with 10 bases between. The germline CDR1 and CDR2 sequences are SGHNT and YENEEA. The CDR3 consists of 14 residues. The CDR3 DNA reads TGTGCCAGCAGCTTAACACCCTCGGCCTACGAGCAGTACTTC. Its translation is CASSLTPSAYEQYF.

The chain carries TRBV11-2 and TRBJ2-1; D unresolved. Looked up from germline, CDR1 is SGHAT and CDR2 is FQNNGV. Between the trimmed V and J ends, which lost 1 base and 10 bases, there was a span of 11 bases. This CDR3 has 13 residues. CDR3 region: CASSLAAIREQFF. CDR3 sequence (DNA): TGTGCCAGCAGCTTAGCTGCCATCCGAGAGCAGTTCTTC. Full variable domain (outside the CDR3, taken from reference TRBV11-2 and TRBJ2-1): EAGVAQSPRYKIIEKRQSVAFWCNPISGHATLYWYQQILGQGPKLLIQFQNNGVVDDSQLPKDRFSAERLKGVDSTLKIQPAKLEDSAVYLCASSLAAIREQFFGPGTRLTVL.

The chain has TRBV5-4 and TRBJ1-2; tentatively, D is TRBD1 (5 bases). The length of the CDR3 is 13 residues. CDR1 SGHNT and CDR2 YYREEE come from the germline V gene (reference sequence). Between the trimmed V and J ends, which lost 2 bases and 7 bases, there was a span of 12 bases. The CDR3 nucleotides read TGTGCCAGCAGCTTCGGGACGGTGGGTGGCTACACCTTC. This translates into CASSFGTVGGYTF.

CDR3 sequence (DNA): TGTGCCAGCAGCACCTCACAGGGGGCCTCTGGAAACACCATATATTTT. Residues: CASSTSQGASGNTIYF. The chain uses TRBV5-5 and TRBJ1-3; TRBD1 agrees at 9 bases. From germline, CDR1 is SGHKS and CDR2 YYEKEE (reference sequence). Trimming removed 4 bases from V and 0 bases from J; junction bases left unmatched: 5. This CDR3 has 16 amino acids.

The rearrangement uses TRBV5-6 and TRBJ2-5, with D possibly called TRBD1 or TRBD2 (5 bases each). The CDR3 consists of 13 residues. Trimming removed 3 bases at V and 1 base at J, with 7 bases between. Germline CDR1 and CDR2: SGHDT and YYEEEE. CDR3 coding DNA: TGTGCCAGCAGCTGGGGGTCCCAAGAGACCCAGTACTTC. Residues: CASSWGSQETQYF.

The V call is TRBV9, the J call TRBJ2-3; D call uncertain. Between the trimmed V and J ends, which lost 3 bases and 9 bases, there was a span of 14 bases. Germline V lookup: CDR1 SGDLS, CDR2 YYNGEE. This CDR3 is built from 13 residues. The CDR3 loop reads CASSEDGESTQYF. For the CDR3, the DNA is TGTGCCAGCAGCGAAGATGGCGAGAGCACGCAGTATTTT.

The genes are TRBV9 and TRBJ2-2; a weak D match, TRBD1 (5 bases). CDR1 SGDLS and CDR2 YYNGEE come from the germline V gene. Trimming stripped 0 bases from V and 0 bases from J, with 9 bases between. The CDR3 sequence is 16 residues long. The CDR3 DNA reads as TGTGCCAGCAGCGTAGTGTGGGGCGCGAACACCGGGGAGCTGTTTTTT. It translates to CASSVVWGANTGELFF.

The V and J genes are TRBV19 and TRBJ1-5; a weak D match, TRBD1 (5 bases). Trimming shortened V by 8 bases and J by 5 bases, and 10 bases separated the two germline ends. CDR1 is LNHDA, CDR2 SQIVND, per germline (reference sequence). CDR3 length: 12 amino acids. The CDR3 spells CASGEGHQPQHF. CDR3 DNA sequence: TGTGCCAGTGGTGAGGGGCATCAGCCCCAGCATTTT.

A single count supports this clone. J is TRBJ2-7 and V is TRBV11-2, with D maybe TRBD1 (6 bases). V was pared by 3 bases and J by 0 bases, with 15 bases between. CDR3 size: 16 residues. Germline V gene lookup returns CDR1 SGHAT and CDR2 FQNNGV. The CDR3 spells CASSFLGNRDSYEQYF. For the CDR3, the DNA is TGTGCCAGCAGCTTTTTGGGGAACAGGGACTCCTACGAGCAGTACTTC.

V is TRBV6-5 and J is TRBJ2-7; tentatively, D is TRBD2 (6 bases). Trimming took off 6 bases at V and 2 bases at J, with 17 bases between the two ends. This CDR3 contains 15 residues. CDR1 is MNHEY, CDR2 SVGAGI, per germline. The CDR3: CASRPSWGVPYEQYF. The CDR3 region has the DNA TGTGCCAGCAGACCGAGCTGGGGGGTCCCCTACGAGCAGTACTTC.

This rearrangement joins TRBV11-3 to TRBJ1-1, with TRBD1 matching 9 bases. Per the germline V gene, CDR1 is SGHNT and CDR2 is YENEEA. The CDR3 length is 13 residues. V lost 7 bases to trimming and J lost 3 bases; unmatched junction nucleotides: 3. CDR3 amino acids: CASKGQGHTEAFF. In nucleotides, the CDR3 is TGTGCCAGCAAGGGACAGGGCCACACTGAAGCTTTCTTT.

The J gene is TRBJ2-5, the V gene TRBV9; TRBD2 aligns across 9 bases. V gave up 4 bases and J gave up 3 bases; unmatched junction bases: 10. CDR1 SGDLS and CDR2 YYNGEE come from the germline V gene. The CDR3 length is 16 residues. The chain's CDR3 is CASSLSSGGLKETQYF. For the CDR3, the DNA is TGTGCCAGCAGCTTAAGTAGCGGGGGCCTAAAAGAGACCCAGTACTTC.

The J gene is TRBJ2-3, the V gene TRBV10-2; no clear D. CDR1 is WSHSY and CDR2 is SAAADI in the germline V gene. Trimming took off 4 bases at V and 0 bases at J, with 14 bases between the two ends. The CDR3 has 16 amino acids. CDR3 nucleotide sequence: TGCGCCAGCAGTGTGAGTACAGTCCCTAGCACAGATACGCAGTATTTT. Translated: CASSVSTVPSTDTQYF.

The chain combines TRBV11-3 with TRBJ2-2; D is possibly TRBD1 or TRBD2 (5 bases each). This CDR3 has 15 amino acids. Germline CDR1 SGHNT, CDR2 YENEEA. The V and J ends lost 2 bases and 3 bases respectively, with 10 bases between them. DNA of the CDR3: TGTGCCAGCAGCTTATGGGGGTCAGACACCGGGGAGCTGTTTTTT. As protein: CASSLWGSDTGELFF.

This rearrangement joins TRBV7-2 to TRBJ2-7; 10 bases match TRBD1. The CDR3 extends over 15 amino acids. Germline CDR1 reads SGHTA; CDR2 reads FQGNSA. V dropped 4 bases and J dropped 3; count of bases not matched to a gene: 6. CDR3 in amino acids: CASSSTGTGVYEQYF. The CDR3 bases are TGTGCCAGCAGCTCCACCGGGACAGGGGTCTACGAGCAGTACTTC.

The V gene is TRBV10-3, the J gene TRBJ1-2; D perhaps matches TRBD1 (6 bases). CDR3 length equals 13 residues. Germline CDR1 ENHRY, CDR2 SYGVKD. V gave up 0 bases and J gave up 7 bases, with 9 bases separating them. The CDR3 bases are TGTGCCATCAGTGAGTCGAGGACAGTTGGCTACACCTTC. Its translation is CAISESRTVGYTF.

This clone was seen only once. The genes are TRBV4-3 and TRBJ2-6; no reliable D call. Germline V gene data show CDR1 as LGHNA and CDR2 as YSLEER. The V and J ends lost 0 bases and 0 bases respectively, with 6 bases between them. The CDR3 is 16 residues long. The CDR3, as DNA: TGCGCCAGCAGCCAAGAAGTAAGCTCTGGGGCCAACGTCCTGACTTTC. Translation: CASSQEVSSGANVLTF.

V usage is TRBV6-1 and J usage is TRBJ2-1; no clear D gene. V was trimmed by 1 base and J by 2 bases, leaving 12 bases between them. Germline V lookup: CDR1 MNHNS, CDR2 SASEGT. The CDR3 is 16 amino acids. The chain's CDR3 is CASSEGWRGPYNEQFF. Here the CDR3 DNA reads TGTGCCAGCAGTGAAGGATGGAGAGGCCCCTACAATGAGCAGTTCTTC.

The V gene is TRBV4-3, the J gene TRBJ2-4; TRBD1 aligns across 8 bases. V shed 4 bases, J shed 9 bases, and the junction held 8 bases outside the gene matches. The length of the CDR3 is 14 residues. CDR1 is LGHNA, CDR2 YSLEER, per germline. In DNA, the CDR3 is TGCGCCAGCAGCCTTGGGACAGGAGTTGGCATTCAGTACTTC. Residues: CASSLGTGVGIQYF.

The chain has TRBV27 and TRBJ2-6; D ambiguous. The CDR3 runs 13 residues. The V end was cut by 3 bases, the J end by 0 bases, with 0 bases between. The V gene's germline CDR1 is MNHEY and CDR2 SMNVEV (reference sequence). In DNA, the CDR3 is TGTGCCAGCAGTTTCTCTGGGGCCAACGTCCTGACTTTC. It specifies CASSFSGANVLTF.

The rearrangement uses TRBV6-1 and TRBJ1-2; D gene unclear. The CDR3 sequence is 15 residues long. V shed 7 bases and J shed 1 base, with 16 bases lying between them. Germline V gene data show CDR1 as MNHNS and CDR2 as SASEGT. Here the CDR3 reads CASTIGGILNYGYTF. The CDR3 DNA follows: TGTGCCAGCACTATCGGCGGGATTCTTAACTATGGCTACACCTTC.

The gene calls are TRBV11-2 and TRBJ2-7; weak D call: TRBD1 (6 bases). Germline CDR1 reads SGHAT; CDR2 reads FQNNGV. Trimming took 5 bases from V and 4 from J, leaving 15 bases between them. The CDR3 contains 14 residues. The CDR3 spells CASSQNGQSYEQYF. The CDR3 DNA reads TGTGCCAGCAGCCAAAACGGACAGTCGTACGAGCAGTACTTC.

The chain uses TRBV7-9 and TRBJ1-1, with D unresolved. CDR3 length: 14 residues. Germline CDR1 reads SEHNR; CDR2 reads FQNEAQ (reference sequence). The V and J ends lost 5 bases and 1 base respectively, with 11 bases between them. The DNA of the CDR3 is TGTGCCAGCAGCCAACGTGCAGGGAACACTGAAGCTTTCTTT. Translating it yields CASSQRAGNTEAFF.

The V call is TRBV30, the J call TRBJ1-5, with D possibly matching TRBD1 (5 bases). Germline V gives CDR1 GTSNPN, CDR2 SVGIG (reference sequence). Deletions cut 5 bases from V and 0 bases from J, with 11 bases between. This CDR3 is 14 amino acids long. The CDR3 nucleotides read TGTGCCTGGGGAGACAGCTATAGCAATCAGCCCCAGCATTTT. This translates into CAWGDSYSNQPQHF.

The rearrangement joins TRBV15 to TRBJ2-3; D is perhaps TRBD1 or TRBD2 (5 bases each). Looked up from germline, CDR1 is LNHNV and CDR2 is YYDKDF (reference sequence). This CDR3 contains 13 residues. V was trimmed by 5 bases and J by 4 bases, leaving 10 bases between them. Here the CDR3 DNA reads TGTGCCACCAGCGCACGGGACCCAGATACGCAGTATTTT. Its protein is CATSARDPDTQYF.

The sample holds one count of this clone. The chain uses TRBV28 and TRBJ2-1; TRBD2 might be the D (7 bases). V lost 5 bases and J 12 bases, leaving 14 bases between the germline ends. This CDR3 is built from 12 residues. The germline gives CDR1 MDHEN, CDR2 SYDVKM. CDR3 coding DNA: TGTGCCAGCAGTCGCACGGGGGGCATGCAGTTCTTC. Protein sequence: CASSRTGGMQFF. The variable domain in full, with the rest retrieved from reference TRBV28 and TRBJ2-1, is DVKVTQSSRYLVKRTGEKVFLECVQDMDHENMFWYRQDPGLGLRLIYFSYDVKMKEKGDIPEGYSVSREKKERFSLILESASTNQTSMYLCASSRTGGMQFFGPGTRLTVL.

V and J are TRBV7-2 and TRBJ2-7; TRBD2 might be the D (5 bases). The CDR3 has 13 residues. V shed 2 bases and J shed 3 bases, with 8 bases lying between them. Germline CDR1 and CDR2: SGHTA and FQGNSA. CDR3 DNA: TGTGCCAGCAGCTTAACCGGACTCTACGAGCAGTACTTC. Its translation: CASSLTGLYEQYF. The full variable domain, completed using reference TRBV7-2 and TRBJ2-7, is GAGVSQSPSNKVTEKGKDVELRCDPISGHTALYWYRQSLGQGLEFLIYFQGNSAPDKSGLPSDRFSAERTGGSVSTLTIQRTQQEDSAVYLCASSLTGLYEQYFGPGTRLTVT.